This TCR beta chain was found in a study of T cell repertoires in cytomegalovirus infection (dated 2019 in TCRdb). General notes on the study: Recently identified HLA-C-restricted CMV epitopes, whose presentation resists viral immunomodulation, were targeted by peptide stimulations together with well-studied HLA-B-restricted epitopes. Because public TCR beta signatures pointed to carriage of CMV infection together with the matching HLA type, the HLA type of each donor mattered for the analysis.

This sample's treatment or condition label indicates: in vitro stimulation with specific CMV peptide epitopes to enrich CMV-specific T cells. To note about this clonotype: There is no known antigen for this receptor. Base-call qualities are not available, and no considerably larger clone is one nucleotide away.

Overall study outcomes, separate from this receptor: Carriers of CMV infection plus the relevant HLA type were discriminated by the cumulative frequency of public TCR beta family members in the study cohort and in an independent 352-donor cohort. In the ex vivo response, HLA-C-restricted CMV-specific TCR beta clonotypes were dominant, and in two of eight donors the single most frequent clonotype came from this HLA-C-restricted group.

Cut back by 4 bases and 8 bases, the V and J ends lie 18 bases apart. From its cysteine to its phenylalanine, the CDR3 spans 14 amino acids. CDR3 DNA only is kept here, 42 bases in frame from base 1. The germline V gene (reference sequence) yields SGHNT for CDR1 and YYREEE for CDR2. The sequencing machine was an Illumina HiSeq 1500. TCRdb ran its own pipeline on the public reads, namely fastp trimming at Q25 and MiXCR clone calling, and kept in-frame beta chains. All rows with the same CDR3 protein become a single entry with the most common DNA and genes. The sample table holds fewer than 650,000 distinct CDR3 sequences, of which about 40% were seen once. The ten largest make up roughly 50% of the sample.

This chain joins TRBV5-4 to TRBJ1-2; perhaps TRBD1 is the D gene, with 6 bases matching. The receptor comes from a human donor in good health (CMV status not recorded). Some clones in this sample may be carry-over from other donors' samples. The sample consisted of cultured PBMCs, taken from culture after CMV antigen stimulation. At the DNA level, the sequence is TGTGCCAGCAGCACGGGACACGAAATGTGGGGCTACACCTTC. Its translation reads: CASSTGHEMWGYTF.